Below, 26 T cell receptor beta chains from the same sample are listed, as sequenced in a study of T cell repertoires in cytomegalovirus infection (dated by TCRdb to 2018 to 2020). The treatment or condition label of this sample denotes: in vitro stimulation with specific CMV peptide epitopes to enrich CMV-specific T cells. These receptors' targets are unknown. Instrument used: Illumina HiSeq 1500. TCRdb reprocessed the public reads (quality trimming at Q25 with fastp, clone calling with MiXCR) and kept in-frame beta chains. Rows are combined by CDR3 protein, so each entry shows the most common genes and DNA. A total of around 900,000 distinct CDR3 sequences appear in this sample, around 32% of them only once. The ten most abundant clones make up roughly 12% of the sample. This specimen was cultured CD8+ T cells from PBMCs, taken from culture after CMV antigen stimulation. These receptors were obtained from a human donor in good health (CMV status not recorded). Some clones in this sample may be carry-over from other donors' samples.

The CDR3 protein is CASSLDIGEQPQHF. The CDR3 region has the DNA TGTGCCAGCAGTTTAGATATAGGGGAACAGCCCCAGCATTTT. The chain uses TRBV28 and TRBJ1-5, with D maybe TRBD1 (5 bases). Per the germline V gene, CDR1 is MDHEN and CDR2 is SYDVKM. The CDR3 consists of 14 residues. The ends were cut back, 2 bases at V and 7 bases at J, with 12 bases in the middle.

The chain carries TRBV11-3 and TRBJ2-5, with D unresolved. The length of the CDR3 is 15 residues. The ends were cut back, 5 bases at V and 7 bases at J, with 20 bases in the middle. The V gene's germline CDR1 is SGHNT and CDR2 YENEEA. The CDR3 here is CASSPRDGPLGTQYF. The DNA of the CDR3 is TGTGCCAGCAGCCCCCGAGACGGCCCCCTGGGGACCCAGTACTTC.

Of note for this clonotype: One end of the junction does not line up with germline, which may come from a read error. This chain uses TRBV9 with TRBJ2-1; weak D call: TRBD2 (5 bases). Germline lookup yields CDR1 SGDLS and CDR2 YYNGEE. The CDR3 loop spans 16 amino acids. The CDR3 sequence is CASSVAGTFSYNEQFF. The DNA of the CDR3 is TGTGCCAGTAGCGTAGCTGGAACCTTCTCCTACAATGAGCAGTTCTTC.

This chain connects TRBV7-9 to TRBJ1-2; D remains ambiguous. Germline V gene data show CDR1 as SEHNR and CDR2 as FQNEAQ (reference sequence). CDR3 size: 15 residues. V was pared by 4 bases and J by 0 bases, with 12 bases between. The CDR3, as DNA: TGTGCCAGCAGCTCACCGACGGCCACTAACTATGGCTACACCTTC. Translated, it gives CASSSPTATNYGYTF.

The V gene is TRBV6-6, the J gene TRBJ2-2; possible D gene TRBD2, 6 bases. V shed 2 bases and J shed 3 bases, with 16 bases lying between them. Germline V gene data show CDR1 as MNHNY and CDR2 as SVGAGI (reference sequence). This CDR3 has 17 residues. CDR3 in amino acids: CASSYPRGREDTGELFF. DNA for the CDR3: TGTGCCAGCAGTTACCCGAGGGGCAGGGAGGACACCGGGGAGCTGTTTTTT.

The sample holds many counts of this clonotype. The chain has TRBV7-6 and TRBJ2-7; D unresolved. CDR1 and CDR2 from the germline V gene are SGHVS and FNYEAQ. This CDR3 region has 15 residues. Trimming pared 0 bases from V and 1 base from J, leaving 10 bases between. Here the CDR3 DNA reads TGTGCCAGCAGCTTAGCCGAGGACGGATCCTACGAGCAGTACTTC. This sequence encodes CASSLAEDGSYEQYF.

J is TRBJ1-5 and V is TRBV9; tentative D call: TRBD1 (5 bases). Germline assignment: CDR1 SGDLS and CDR2 YYNGEE. Trimming cost V 3 bases and J 4 bases, with 17 bases left between them. This CDR3 contains 16 residues. The CDR3 coding sequence is TGTGCCAGCAGCGAGGGAGGTGGGGGAGGGAATCAGCCCCAGCATTTT. Residues: CASSEGGGGGNQPQHF.

The chain links TRBV27 to TRBJ1-1, with 7 bases matching TRBD1. The J segment lost 7 bases and the V segment lost 5 bases, leaving 7 bases of the junction unmatched. The CDR3 spans 13 residues. Germline V gene sequence: CDR1 MNHEY, CDR2 SMNVEV (reference sequence). CDR3 sequence reads: CASSPGTVGEAFF. CDR3 DNA: TGTGCCAGCAGTCCTGGGACAGTCGGTGAAGCTTTCTTT.

This clonotype is a singleton in its sample. This chain's CDR3 is CASGLPFAGSAPNEQFF. As DNA, the CDR3 is TGTGCCAGCGGACTCCCTTTTGCCGGGTCGGCCCCCAATGAGCAGTTCTTC. The rearrangement links TRBV6-5 to TRBJ2-1, with D perhaps matching TRBD2 (5 bases). Trimming stripped 8 bases from V and 6 bases from J, with 26 bases between. The CDR3 length is 17 residues. Per the germline V gene, CDR1 is MNHEY and CDR2 is SVGAGI.

This clonotype has a handful of counts. V and J are TRBV7-9 and TRBJ1-2, with 7 positions matching TRBD1. From germline, CDR1 is SEHNR and CDR2 FQNEAQ (reference sequence). This CDR3 is 15 amino acids long. The junction had 11 bases not matched to a gene; V was cut back by 5 bases and J by 5 bases. CDR3 bases: TGTGCCAGCAGCCTCCACCGACAGGGAAGGTATGGCTACACCTTC. Encoded protein: CASSLHRQGRYGYTF.

This rearrangement joins TRBV24-1 to TRBJ2-1; 7 bases are shared with TRBD2. In germline, CDR1 is KGHDR, CDR2 SFDVKD. This CDR3 comprises 15 residues. Trimming cost V 4 bases and J 7 bases; bases outside gene matches: 9. The CDR3, as DNA: TGTGCCACCAGTGAATCTTCAACCGGGAGGAATGAGCAGTTCTTC. It yields the protein CATSESSTGRNEQFF.

CDR3 nucleotides: TGTGCCACCTCCCGGGGGCACGAGCAGTTCTTC. It translates to CATSRGHEQFF. This chain connects TRBV25-1 to TRBJ2-1, with D possibly being TRBD1 or TRBD2 (6 bases each). Germline CDR1 reads MGHDK; CDR2 reads SYGVNS. This CDR3 has 11 residues. V was trimmed by 10 bases and J by 10 bases, leaving 14 bases between them.

This clonotype was observed a handful of times. This chain links TRBV6-5 with TRBJ2-2; D is undetermined. Trimming removed 2 bases from V and 3 bases from J, with 7 bases in between. Germline lookup yields CDR1 MNHEY and CDR2 SVGAGI. The CDR3 runs 14 residues. The CDR3 DNA is TGTGCCAGCAGTTACGGCATTTACACCGGGGAGCTGTTTTTT. Translating gives CASSYGIYTGELFF.

This clonotype was observed many times. This chain links TRBV29-1 with TRBJ1-1, with D hard to call. Germline loops: CDR1 SQVTM, CDR2 ANQGSEA. This CDR3 has 13 amino acids. Trimming took off 3 bases at V and 4 bases at J, with 12 bases between the two ends. Written as DNA, the CDR3 is TGCAGCGTTGAGGTAGGAGTGGGCACTGAAGCTTTCTTT. Translating it yields CSVEVGVGTEAFF.

This clonotype turned up a few times. The chain recombines TRBV20-1 with TRBJ2-7; TRBD1 aligns across 9 bases. CDR3 length: 14 residues. The V gene end was trimmed by 5 bases and the J gene end by 5 bases; junction bases not matched to a gene: 10. Germline CDR1 and CDR2: DFQATT and SNEGSKA (reference sequence). The DNA for the CDR3 is TGCAGTGCTTCAGCTGGGACAGGGTTCCACGAGCAGTACTTC. It yields the protein CSASAGTGFHEQYF.

A few counts support this clonotype. The chain couples TRBV28 to TRBJ2-5; D remains unclear. CDR1 is MDHEN and CDR2 is SYDVKM in the germline V gene. The CDR3 consists of 15 residues. The V end lost 5 bases, the J end lost 6 bases, and 19 bases lay between the germline ends. In DNA form, the CDR3 reads TGTGCCAGCAGTCCCCGAAGTTCGGATGGGAAGACCCAGTACTTC. Its protein product is CASSPRSSDGKTQYF. Together with reference TRBV28 and TRBJ2-5, the CDR3 gives the full variable domain: DVKVTQSSRYLVKRTGEKVFLECVQDMDHENMFWYRQDPGLGLRLIYFSYDVKMKEKGDIPEGYSVSREKKERFSLILESASTNQTSMYLCASSPRSSDGKTQYFGPGTRLLVL.

V is TRBV2 and J is TRBJ1-3; D gene ambiguous. Trimming left V 0 bases short and J 0 bases short, with 6 bases between. The CDR3 is 15 residues long. Germline V CDR1 and CDR2: SNHLY, FYNNEI. The CDR3 DNA is TGTGCCAGCAGTGAAGCCCCGAGCTCTGGAAACACCATATATTTT. It specifies CASSEAPSSGNTIYF.

Here the CDR3 DNA reads TGTGCCAGCAGTTACTGGGGGGGGGCCCCAGATACGCAGTATTTT. It is translated as CASSYWGGAPDTQYF. The gene calls are TRBV6-5 and TRBJ2-3; a possible D gene is TRBD2 (7 bases). This CDR3 spans 15 amino acids. Trimming stripped 1 base from V and 4 bases from J, with 12 bases between. Germline CDR1 and CDR2: MNHEY and SVGAGI.

In its sample, this clonotype was seen many times. The rearrangement joins TRBV7-8 to TRBJ2-3, with 10 bases lining up with TRBD1. CDR1 SGHVS and CDR2 FQNEAQ come from the germline V gene. The CDR3 has 14 residues. The trim removed 6 bases at V and 7 bases at J, leaving 7 bases unmatched. CDR3 coding DNA: TGTGCCAGCAGTCCTAGACAGGGGGCGAATACGCAGTATTTT. Translated, it gives CASSPRQGANTQYF. Full variable domain (missing parts from reference TRBV7-8 and TRBJ2-3): GAGVSQSPRYKVAKRGQDVALRCDPISGHVSLFWYQQALGQGPEFLTYFQNEAQLDKSGLPSDRFFAERPEGSVSTLKIQRTQQEDSAVYLCASSPRQGANTQYFGPGTRLTVL.

This clonotype was found a few times. The chain is built from TRBV7-9 and TRBJ1-6; 9 positions match TRBD1. J gave up 10 bases and V 2 bases, and 9 bases lay outside the gene matches. Germline V lookup: CDR1 SEHNR, CDR2 FQNEAQ (reference sequence). The CDR3 loop spans 16 amino acids. This CDR3 reads CASSLKSGTGNSPLHF. CDR3 nucleotide sequence: TGTGCCAGCAGCTTAAAGTCCGGGACAGGGAACTCACCCCTCCACTTT.

This clonotype was counted between two and nine times. The gene calls are TRBV20-1 and TRBJ2-2; D tentatively fits TRBD1 or TRBD2 (7 bases each). Deletions cut 6 bases from V and 2 bases from J, with 16 bases between. Germline-derived CDR1 and CDR2 are DFQATT and SNEGSKA (reference sequence). The CDR3 extends over 15 amino acids. The CDR3 sequence: CSAKQGGHNTGELFF. CDR3 coding DNA: TGCAGTGCCAAGCAGGGGGGGCATAACACCGGGGAGCTGTTTTTT.

Ten or more counts support this clonotype. The chain is built from TRBV6-6 and TRBJ1-6; D is perhaps TRBD1 (6 bases). Germline V gene data show CDR1 as MNHNY and CDR2 as SVGAGI (reference sequence). The ends were cut back, 5 bases at V and 6 bases at J, with 11 bases in the middle. The CDR3 totals 14 residues. In DNA, the CDR3 is TGTGCCAGCAGTCAGGGGAAGGGTAATTCACCCCTCCACTTT. Translating it yields CASSQGKGNSPLHF.

This clonotype showed up many times. The CDR3 region has the DNA TGTGCCAGCAGCCTTCCAGGGGCGATCTACGAGCAGTACTTC. This translates into CASSLPGAIYEQYF. The J gene is TRBJ2-7, the V gene TRBV7-8; perhaps TRBD1 as D (6 bases). The CDR3 has 14 residues. Looked up from germline, CDR1 is SGHVS and CDR2 is FQNEAQ. V was cut by 5 bases and J by 3 bases, with 14 bases left in between.

This clonotype was seen more than once but under ten times. The rearrangement links TRBV6-2 or TRBV6-3 to TRBJ1-6; the D is unclear. CDR1 and CDR2 from the germline V gene are MNHEY and SVGEGT. The CDR3 contains 14 residues. V was shortened by 5 bases and J by 6 bases, with 11 bases between the two germline ends. The CDR3 sequence is CASSERVGNSPLHF. The DNA for the CDR3 is TGTGCCAGCAGTGAACGAGTGGGTAATTCACCCCTCCACTTT.

J is TRBJ1-1 and V is TRBV29-1; no clear D gene. The CDR3 is 12 amino acids. With 7 bases removed from V and 2 bases from J, the gap between germline ends came to 11 bases. Per the germline V gene, CDR1 is SQVTM and CDR2 is ANQGSEA. The CDR3 is CSALSLNTEAFF. In DNA, the CDR3 is TGCAGCGCGCTCAGCTTAAACACTGAAGCTTTCTTT.

This chain's CDR3 is CASSPDAGGRDEQFF. The DNA of the CDR3 is TGTGCCAGCAGCCCCGATGCGGGGGGTAGGGATGAGCAGTTCTTC. The genes are TRBV28 and TRBJ2-1; TRBD2 matches at 8 bases. The CDR3 loop spans 15 amino acids. Germline assignment: CDR1 MDHEN and CDR2 SYDVKM. V shed 6 bases and J 8 bases; nucleotides not matched to a gene: 12.